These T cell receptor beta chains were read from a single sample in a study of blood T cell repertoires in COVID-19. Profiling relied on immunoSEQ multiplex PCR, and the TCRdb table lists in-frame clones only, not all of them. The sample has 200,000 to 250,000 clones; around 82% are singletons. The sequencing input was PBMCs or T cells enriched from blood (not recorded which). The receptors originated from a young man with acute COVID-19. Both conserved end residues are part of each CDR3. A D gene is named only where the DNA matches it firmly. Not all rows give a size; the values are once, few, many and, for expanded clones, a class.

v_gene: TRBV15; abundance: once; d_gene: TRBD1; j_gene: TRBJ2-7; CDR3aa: CATSRDRPGGHEQYF; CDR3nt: TGTGCCACCAGCAGAGATAGGCCAGGGGGACACGAGCAGTACTTC
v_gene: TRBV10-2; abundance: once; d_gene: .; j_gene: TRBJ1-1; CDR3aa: CASSTIITTANTEAFF; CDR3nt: TGCGCCAGCAGTACCATTATAACGACAGCGAACACTGAAGCTTTCTTT
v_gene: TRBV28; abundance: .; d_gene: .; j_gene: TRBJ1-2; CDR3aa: CASSGGYGNYGYTF; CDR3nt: TGTGCCAGCAGTGGGGGGTATGGGAACTATGGCTACACCTTC
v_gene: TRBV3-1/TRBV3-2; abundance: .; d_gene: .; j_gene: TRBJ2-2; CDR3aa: CASSQFTVNTGELFF; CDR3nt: TGTGCCAGCAGCCAATTCACGGTAAACACCGGGGAGCTGTTTTTT
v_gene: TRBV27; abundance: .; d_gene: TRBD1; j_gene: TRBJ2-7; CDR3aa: CASSGQGAYEQYF; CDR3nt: TGTGCCAGCAGTGGTCAGGGGGCCTACGAGCAGTACTTC
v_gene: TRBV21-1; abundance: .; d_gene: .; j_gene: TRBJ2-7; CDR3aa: CASSKIPTSPGYF; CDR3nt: TGTGCCAGCAGCAAAATCCCTACGTCGCCGGGATACTTC
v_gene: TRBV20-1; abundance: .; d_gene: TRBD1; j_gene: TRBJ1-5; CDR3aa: CSASLGTGINQPQHF; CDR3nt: TGCAGTGCTAGTCTTGGGACAGGGATAAATCAGCCCCAGCATTTT
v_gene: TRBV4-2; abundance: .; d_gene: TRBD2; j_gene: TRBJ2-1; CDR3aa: CASSQGLAGNEQFF; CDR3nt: TGTGCCAGCAGCCAAGGGCTAGCGGGGAATGAGCAGTTCTTC
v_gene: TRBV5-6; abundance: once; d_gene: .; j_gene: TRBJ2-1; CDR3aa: CASSSFAGVYNEQFF; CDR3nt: TGTGCCAGCAGCTCCTTTGCCGGGGTTTACAATGAGCAGTTCTTC
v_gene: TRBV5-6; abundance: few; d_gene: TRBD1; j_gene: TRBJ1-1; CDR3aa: CASKVHRGNTEAFF; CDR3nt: TGTGCCAGCAAAGTACACAGGGGGAACACTGAAGCTTTCTTT
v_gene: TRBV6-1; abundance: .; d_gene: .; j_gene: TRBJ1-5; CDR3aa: CASSEIGNSNQPQHF; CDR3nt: TGTGCCAGCAGTGAAATCGGGAATAGCAATCAGCCCCAGCATTTT
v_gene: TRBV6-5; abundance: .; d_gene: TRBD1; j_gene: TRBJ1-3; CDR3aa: CASSYKGAGNTIYF; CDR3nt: TGTGCCAGCAGTTACAAGGGGGCGGGAAACACCATATATTTT
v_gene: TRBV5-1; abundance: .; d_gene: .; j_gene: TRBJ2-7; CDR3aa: CASSTQGVGVVHEQYF; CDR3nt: TGCGCCAGCAGCACTCAGGGTGTGGGTGTGGTCCACGAGCAGTACTTC
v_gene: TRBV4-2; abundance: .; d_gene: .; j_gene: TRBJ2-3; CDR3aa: CASSQEEGDTQYF; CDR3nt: TGTGCCAGCAGCCAAGAAGAGGGAGATACGCAGTATTTT
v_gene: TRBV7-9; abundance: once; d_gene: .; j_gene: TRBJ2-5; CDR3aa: CASSLLEEETQYF; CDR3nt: TGTGCCAGCAGCTTGCTCGAGGAAGAGACCCAGTACTTC
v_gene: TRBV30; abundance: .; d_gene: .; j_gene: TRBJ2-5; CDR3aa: CAWGPGAETQYF; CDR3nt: TGTGCCTGGGGCCCTGGGGCAGAGACCCAGTACTTC
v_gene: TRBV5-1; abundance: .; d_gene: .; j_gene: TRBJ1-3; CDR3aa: CASSLDDSRSGNTIYF; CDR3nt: TGCGCCAGCAGCTTGGATGACAGCCGCTCTGGAAACACCATATATTTT
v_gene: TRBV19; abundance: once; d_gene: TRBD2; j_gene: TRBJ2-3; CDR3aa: CATSGGVTDTQYF; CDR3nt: TGTGCCACTAGCGGGGGGGTCACAGATACGCAGTATTTT
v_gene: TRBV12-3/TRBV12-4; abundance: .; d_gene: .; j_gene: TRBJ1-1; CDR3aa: CASSSYESEAFF; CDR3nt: TGTGCCAGCAGTTCCTATGAGTCTGAAGCTTTCTTT
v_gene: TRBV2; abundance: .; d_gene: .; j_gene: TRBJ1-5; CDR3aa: CASSEAQGNQPQHF; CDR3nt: TGTGCCAGCAGTGAAGCCCAGGGGAATCAGCCCCAGCATTTT
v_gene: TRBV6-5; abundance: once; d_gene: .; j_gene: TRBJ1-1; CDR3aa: CASSYSHVIGEAFF; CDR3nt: TGTGCCAGCAGTTACTCTCACGTAATCGGTGAAGCTTTCTTT
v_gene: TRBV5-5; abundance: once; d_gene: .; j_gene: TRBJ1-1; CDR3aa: CASSPWETEAFF; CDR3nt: TGTGCCAGCAGCCCTTGGGAGACTGAAGCTTTCTTT
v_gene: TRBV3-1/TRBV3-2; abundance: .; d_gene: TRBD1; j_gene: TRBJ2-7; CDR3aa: CASSQAGTGAEQYF; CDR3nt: TGTGCCAGCAGCCAAGCTGGGACAGGGGCCGAGCAGTACTTC
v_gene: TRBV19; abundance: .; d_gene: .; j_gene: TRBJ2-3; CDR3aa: CASSIRGKGFLSDTQYF; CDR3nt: TGTGCCAGTAGTATCAGGGGCAAAGGGTTCCTCTCAGATACGCAGTATTTT
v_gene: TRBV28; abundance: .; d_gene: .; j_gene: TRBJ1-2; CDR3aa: CASSPGGRGYGYTF; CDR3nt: TGTGCCAGCAGTCCGGGGGGTAGGGGATATGGCTACACCTTC
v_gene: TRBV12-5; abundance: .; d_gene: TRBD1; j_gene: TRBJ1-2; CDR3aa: CASGLGTGGNYGYTF; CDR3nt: TGTGCTAGTGGTTTGGGGACAGGGGGTAACTATGGCTACACCTTC
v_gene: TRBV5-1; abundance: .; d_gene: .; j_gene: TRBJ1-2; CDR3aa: CASSLGRSLRNYGYTF; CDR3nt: TGCGCCAGCAGCTTGGGTCGGTCTCTAAGAAACTATGGCTACACCTTC
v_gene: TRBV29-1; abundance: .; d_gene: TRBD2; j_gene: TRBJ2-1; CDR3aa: CSVALAGWEYSYNEQFF; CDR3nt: TGCAGCGTTGCCCTAGCGGGGTGGGAGTACTCCTACAATGAGCAGTTCTTC
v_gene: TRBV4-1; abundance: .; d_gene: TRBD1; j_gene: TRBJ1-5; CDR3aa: CASSQDRDRDQPQHF; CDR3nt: TGCGCCAGCAGCCAAGATCGGGACAGAGATCAGCCCCAGCATTTT
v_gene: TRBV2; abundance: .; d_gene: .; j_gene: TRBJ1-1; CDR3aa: CASRPTGYTEAFF; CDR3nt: TGTGCCAGCAGACCAACTGGTTACACTGAAGCTTTCTTT
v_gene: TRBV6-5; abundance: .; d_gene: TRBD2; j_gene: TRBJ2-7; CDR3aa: CASSYDGGGAYEQYF; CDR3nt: TGTGCCAGCAGTTACGATGGCGGGGGAGCGTACGAGCAGTACTTC
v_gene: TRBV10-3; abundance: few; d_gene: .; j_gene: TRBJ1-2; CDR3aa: CAISELRQSLGYTF; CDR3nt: TGTGCCATCAGTGAGCTGAGACAGTCCTTGGGCTACACCTTC
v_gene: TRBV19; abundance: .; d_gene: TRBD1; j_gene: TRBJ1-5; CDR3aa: CASSIGTGGKQPQHF; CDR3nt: TGTGCCAGTAGTATCGGGACAGGGGGCAAGCAGCCCCAGCATTTT
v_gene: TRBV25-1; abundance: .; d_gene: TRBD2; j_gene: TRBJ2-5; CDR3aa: CASSSILAGDETQYF; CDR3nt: TGTGCCAGCAGCTCAATACTAGCGGGGGATGAGACCCAGTACTTC
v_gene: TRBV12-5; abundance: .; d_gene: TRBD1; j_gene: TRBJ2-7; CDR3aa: CASGLGQGTHEQYF; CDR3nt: TGTGCTAGTGGCCTCGGACAGGGGACCCACGAGCAGTACTTC
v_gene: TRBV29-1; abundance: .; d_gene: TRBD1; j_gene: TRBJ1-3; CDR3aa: CSVEGGREGARGNTIYF; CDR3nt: TGCAGCGTTGAAGGAGGGCGGGAGGGGGCGAGAGGAAACACCATATATTTT
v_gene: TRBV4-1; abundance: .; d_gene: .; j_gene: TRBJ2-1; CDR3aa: CASSQVDMVSYNEQFF; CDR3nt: TGCGCCAGCAGCCAGGTTGACATGGTCTCCTACAATGAGCAGTTCTTC
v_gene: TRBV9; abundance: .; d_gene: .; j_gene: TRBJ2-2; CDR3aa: CASSVFTVGELFF; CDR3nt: TGTGCCAGCAGCGTATTTACTGTGGGGGAGCTGTTTTTT
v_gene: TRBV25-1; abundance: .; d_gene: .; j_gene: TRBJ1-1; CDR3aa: CASPQGFMNTEAFF; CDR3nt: TGTGCCAGCCCCCAGGGGTTCATGAACACTGAAGCTTTCTTT
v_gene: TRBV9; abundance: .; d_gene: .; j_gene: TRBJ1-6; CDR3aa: CASSPRGGDNSPLHF; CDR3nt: TGTGCCAGCAGCCCCCGGGGAGGGGATAATTCACCCCTCCACTTT
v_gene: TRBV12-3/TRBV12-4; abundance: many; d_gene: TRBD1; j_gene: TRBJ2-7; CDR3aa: CASSTTGGGEQYF; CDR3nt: TGTGCCAGCAGTACCACAGGGGGCGGGGAACAGTACTTC
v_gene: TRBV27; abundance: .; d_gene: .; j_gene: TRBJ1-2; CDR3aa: CASNLPGGSRVLHGYTF; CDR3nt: TGTGCCAGCAACCTCCCCGGGGGGAGCAGGGTCCTCCATGGCTACACCTTC
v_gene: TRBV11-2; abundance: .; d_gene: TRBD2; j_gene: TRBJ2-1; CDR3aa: CASSLGTSGYNEQFF; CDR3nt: TGTGCCAGCAGCCTTGGGACTAGCGGATACAATGAGCAGTTCTTC
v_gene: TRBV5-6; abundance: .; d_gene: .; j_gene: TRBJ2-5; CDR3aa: CASSETGETQYF; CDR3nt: TGTGCCAGCAGCGAGACGGGGGAGACCCAGTACTTC
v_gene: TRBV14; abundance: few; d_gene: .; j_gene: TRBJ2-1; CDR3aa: CASSQVRGNEQFF; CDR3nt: TGTGCCAGCAGCCAAGTTAGGGGCAATGAGCAGTTCTTC
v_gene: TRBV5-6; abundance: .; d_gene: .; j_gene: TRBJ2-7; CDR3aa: CASTKIEREQYF; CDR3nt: TGTGCCAGCACCAAGATCGAGCGCGAGCAGTACTTC
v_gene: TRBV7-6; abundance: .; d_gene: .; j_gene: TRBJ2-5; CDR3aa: CASSFPRETQYF; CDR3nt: TGTGCCAGCAGCTTTCCTCGAGAGACCCAGTACTTC
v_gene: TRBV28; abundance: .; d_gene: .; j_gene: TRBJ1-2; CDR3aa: CASSYRVLGYTF; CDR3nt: TGTGCCAGCAGCTACAGGGTGTTGGGCTACACCTTC
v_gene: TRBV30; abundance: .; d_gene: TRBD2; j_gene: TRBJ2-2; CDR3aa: CAWSVGTSGGLLSAGELFF; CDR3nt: TGTGCCTGGAGTGTAGGAACTAGCGGGGGTCTGCTAAGCGCCGGGGAGCTGTTTTTT
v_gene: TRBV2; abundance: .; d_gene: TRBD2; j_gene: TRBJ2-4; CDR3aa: CASSLGGLAWTKNIQYF; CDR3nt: TGTGCCAGCAGTTTGGGGGGACTAGCGTGGACCAAAAACATTCAGTACTTC
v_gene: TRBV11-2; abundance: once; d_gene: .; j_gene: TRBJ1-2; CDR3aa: CASSFKGDYGYTF; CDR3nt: TGTGCCAGCAGCTTCAAGGGGGACTATGGCTACACCTTC
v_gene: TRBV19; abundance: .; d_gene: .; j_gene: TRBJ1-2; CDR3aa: CASTRQGGGYTF; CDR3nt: TGTGCCAGTACCCGGCAGGGTGGAGGCTACACCTTC
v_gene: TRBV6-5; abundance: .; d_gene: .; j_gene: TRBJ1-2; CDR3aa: CASNKGGVYGYTF; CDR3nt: TGTGCCAGCAATAAGGGGGGGGTGTACGGCTACACCTTC
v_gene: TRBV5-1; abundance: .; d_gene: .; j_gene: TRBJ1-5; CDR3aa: CASSMGEGPQHF; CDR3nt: TGCGCCAGCAGCATGGGGGAGGGGCCCCAGCATTTT
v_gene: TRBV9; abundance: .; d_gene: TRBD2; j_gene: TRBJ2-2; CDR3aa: CASSATHSGAGELFF; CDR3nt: TGTGCCAGCAGCGCTACACATAGCGGGGCGGGGGAGCTGTTTTTT
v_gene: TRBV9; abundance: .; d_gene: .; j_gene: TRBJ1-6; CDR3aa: CASSVGGANSPLHF; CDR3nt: TGTGCCAGCAGCGTAGGGGGAGCAAATTCACCCCTCCACTTT
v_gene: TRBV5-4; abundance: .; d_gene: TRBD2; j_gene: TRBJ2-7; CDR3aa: CASSPVGRAPYEQYF; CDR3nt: TGTGCCAGCAGCCCCGTCGGGAGGGCGCCCTACGAGCAGTACTTC
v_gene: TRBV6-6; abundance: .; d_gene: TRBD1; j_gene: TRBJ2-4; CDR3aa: CASSYVGQGSSIQYF; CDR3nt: TGTGCCAGCAGTTACGTAGGACAGGGGTCGAGCATTCAGTACTTC